This TCR beta chain was captured in a study of cytomegalovirus exposure and HLA in healthy donors. This CDR3 is built from 14 residues. Germline values: CDR1 SGHDN, CDR2 FVKESK. V lost 1 base and J lost 3, with 10 bases in between. PCR was performed using 60 Vbeta and 13 Jbeta primers. Some clones are missing from TCRdb's copy, which holds only in-frame ones; the method was immunoSEQ multiplex PCR. The table has 150,000 to 250,000 clones, about four fifths seen once. Study findings and constraints: Earlier results showed most TCR beta V segments being productive about 90% or about 30% of the time. Equally common other TCR beta chains were less clonally expanded than HLA-associated ones, a later analysis found.

On this clone: Antigen specificity is unknown.

The sequence was collected from a girl aged 5 to 17 in good health and CMV-seropositive. What was sequenced was PBMCs. The chain is built from TRBV14 and TRBJ2-7, with D possibly TRBD1 on 5 matching bases. CDR3 sequence (DNA): TGTGCCAGCAGCCAAGGCGGCAGGGTCTACGAGCAGTACTTC. It translates to CASSQGGRVYEQYF. Complete variable domain (other parts from reference TRBV14 and TRBJ2-7): EAGVTQFPSHSVIEKGQTVTLRCDPISGHDNLYWYRRVMGKEIKFLLHFVKESKQDESGMPNNRFLAERTGGTYSTLKVQPAELEDSGVYFCASSQGGRVYEQYFGPGTRLTVT.